This is a list of T cell receptor beta chains from one sample in a study of OX40 agonist ivuxolimab in advanced cancers. Profiling relied on immunoSEQ multiplex PCR, and the TCRdb table lists in-frame clones only, not all of them. The top ten hold about 0.57% of the sample, which has roughly 74,000 clones, more than 75% seen once. The sequences come from CD4+ or CD8+ T cells sorted from blood, collected in a trial of the OX40 agonist ivuxolimab. The receptors shown here come from an adult with an advanced solid tumor such as melanoma, head and neck, liver or kidney cancer. Each CDR3 is given with its conserved first and last residue. The order of the fields is clone size, D gene, J gene, V gene, CDR3 DNA, CDR3 protein. The D gene is left open where the match is weak. Size tells how often a clone was seen (once, few, many) or the class of an expanded clone, and some rows leave it out.

.	.	TRBJ2-7	TRBV5-1	TGCGCCAGCAGCGGACAGGAGGGATCTCTCGAGCAGTACTTC	CASSGQEGSLEQYF
.	.	TRBJ1-2	TRBV29-1	TGCAGCGTTGAAATCCCATTGCAGAGGTTATACGGCTACACCTTC	CSVEIPLQRLYGYTF
.	TRBD1	TRBJ2-7	TRBV18	TGTGCCAGCTCATCGGACAGGAGCTACGAGCAGTACTTC	CASSSDRSYEQYF
.	TRBD1	TRBJ2-7	TRBV19	TGTGCCAGTAGTAACCGGGACAGGCCATACGAGCAGTACTTC	CASSNRDRPYEQYF
medium-sized	.	TRBJ2-7	TRBV4-2	TGTGCCAGCAGCCAAGATCTGGACTTACCCTACGAGCAGTACTTC	CASSQDLDLPYEQYF
.	.	TRBJ1-4	TRBV14	TGTGCCAGCAGCCAAGTAACGGTCGGGGGTGAAAAACTGTTTTTT	CASSQVTVGGEKLFF
few	.	TRBJ1-6	TRBV7-2	TGTGCCAGCAGCCTGCCGGGGGGATCACCCCTCCACTTT	CASSLPGGSPLHF
.	.	TRBJ1-2	TRBV20-1	TGCAGTGTTGAAGGCTATGGCTACACCTTC	CSVEGYGYTF
.	.	TRBJ1-1	TRBV7-9	TGTGCCAGCAGCTCAGCCACCCAGCGCCTTAACACTGAAGCTTTCTTT	CASSSATQRLNTEAFF
.	.	TRBJ2-3	TRBV5-4	TGTGCCAGCAGCCAGGACCTACAGGAGCTCCTAAATACGCAGTATTTT	CASSQDLQELLNTQYF
.	TRBD1	TRBJ1-6	TRBV5-1	TGCGCCAGCAGCTTGATACAGGGGGGAAATAATTCACCCCTCCACTTT	CASSLIQGGNNSPLHF
.	TRBD2	TRBJ2-1	TRBV5-1	TGCGCCAGCAGCTTGCAAGCGGGAAAGGATGAGCAGTTCTTC	CASSLQAGKDEQFF
few	.	TRBJ2-1	TRBV7-6	TGTGCCAGCAGCCCTTCCCCTAGGGGTGAGCAGTTCTTC	CASSPSPRGEQFF
.	.	TRBJ1-1	TRBV18	TGTGCCAGCTCACCACTCCGGGACCACACTGAAGCTTTCTTT	CASSPLRDHTEAFF
.	TRBD1	TRBJ1-4	TRBV19	TGTGCCAGTAGTACCGGACAGGCTGTGGTTCGTGAAAAACTGTTTTTT	CASSTGQAVVREKLFF
.	.	TRBJ1-2	TRBV6-6	TGTGCCAGCAGTTACTCCCAGAAAGCCAACTATGGCTACACCTTC	CASSYSQKANYGYTF
.	.	TRBJ2-1	TRBV19	TGTGCCAGTAGTATCCTCATAGGTAGCTCCTACAATGAGCAGTTCTTC	CASSILIGSSYNEQFF
.	TRBD1	TRBJ1-2	TRBV6-6	TGTGCCAGCAGAACAGGGGAGACTCAGAGGGGTGGCTACACCTTC	CASRTGETQRGGYTF
.	.	TRBJ1-6	TRBV19	TGTGCCAGTAGTATCACGGTCAATTCACCCCTCCACTTT	CASSITVNSPLHF
.	.	TRBJ2-2	TRBV18	TGTGCCAGCTCCCCCGGTTCCGGGGAGCTGTTTTTT	CASSPGSGELFF
.	TRBD1	TRBJ1-1	TRBV10-3	TGTGCCATCAGTGTAGGGCCCGGGACAGGGGCTTTCTTT	CAISVGPGTGAFF
.	.	TRBJ2-7	TRBV7-2	TGTGCCAGCAGCGGAGACAGGTCCCCATCCCCCTACGAGCAGTACTTC	CASSGDRSPSPYEQYF
few	.	TRBJ2-2	TRBV14	TGTGCCAGCAGCCGACTCGCGAACACCGGGGAGCTGTTTTTT	CASSRLANTGELFF
.	.	TRBJ1-2	TRBV30	TGTGCCTGGATGGGGCCAGGGGCCGGCTACACCTTC	CAWMGPGAGYTF
.	.	TRBJ1-3	TRBV9	TGTGCCAGCGGAAATGGGGGGTCTGGAAACACCATATATTTT	CASGNGGSGNTIYF
.	.	TRBJ1-4	TRBV10-1	TGCGCCAGCTCCGGGGATGCAACTAATGAAAAACTGTTTTTT	CASSGDATNEKLFF
few	TRBD2	TRBJ2-1	TRBV2	TGTGCCACCGCGGCGGGAGGGCCCTATGAGCAGTTCTTC	CATAAGGPYEQFF
.	TRBD2	TRBJ2-5	TRBV7-2	TGTGCCAGCAGCTTAGCCATCGGGGGGGTGGAGACCCAGTACTTC	CASSLAIGGVETQYF
.	.	TRBJ2-7	TRBV6-5	TGTGCCAGCACCGCCGGAGTTAATAGCGGCTACGAGCAGTACTTC	CASTAGVNSGYEQYF
.	TRBD1	TRBJ1-4	TRBV29-1	TGCAGCGGATCGACAGGGTGGAAGGAAAAACTGTTTTTT	CSGSTGWKEKLFF
.	.	TRBJ1-1	TRBV2	TGTGCCAGCTACAGGAAGAGTTTTGGGGGTGAAGCTTTCTTT	CASYRKSFGGEAFF
.	.	TRBJ2-3	TRBV28	TGTGCCAGCAGTTTGGGGGCTACAGATACGCAGTATTTT	CASSLGATDTQYF
.	.	TRBJ1-4	TRBV2	TGTGCCAGCAGTGGAGGGCGGCTTTATGAAAAACTGTTTTTT	CASSGGRLYEKLFF
.	.	TRBJ2-2	TRBV5-1	TGCGCCAGCAGCTTCGGGGGCAACACCGGGGAGCTGTTTTTT	CASSFGGNTGELFF
.	.	TRBJ2-7	TRBV4-2	TGTGCCAGCAGCCAAGTTGGGGACGAGCAGTACTTC	CASSQVGDEQYF
.	.	TRBJ1-1	TRBV6-4	TGTGCCAGCAGCGTCGAGAGGGGGACTGAAGCTTTCTTT	CASSVERGTEAFF
.	.	TRBJ2-5	TRBV6-6	TGTGCCAGCAGTTACTCGACTCTCGCGGAGACCCAGTACTTC	CASSYSTLAETQYF
.	TRBD1	TRBJ1-4	TRBV11-2	TGTGCCACCCAGGGGGGTACCAATGAAAAACTGTTTTTT	CATQGGTNEKLFF
.	.	TRBJ1-5	TRBV19	TGTGCCACCCGGCAATGGGGTCAGCCCCAGCATTTT	CATRQWGQPQHF
.	TRBD2	TRBJ2-5	TRBV30	TGTGCCTGGAGCGGGGGGGCGAGAGAGACCCAGTACTTC	CAWSGGARETQYF
.	.	TRBJ1-1	TRBV18	TGTGCCAGCTCAGGAGGGACTGAAGCTTTCTTT	CASSGGTEAFF
.	TRBD2	TRBJ2-2	TRBV5-6	TGTGCCAGCAGTCGGACTAGCGGGAACACCGGGGAGCTGTTTTTT	CASSRTSGNTGELFF
.	.	TRBJ1-2	TRBV2	TGTGCCAGCAGTGCGGACAATAACCTGAACTATGGCTACACCTTC	CASSADNNLNYGYTF
.	.	TRBJ2-1	TRBV10-3	TGTGCCATCAGTGCGCCGACGGCTTCTCTGTCCTACAATGAGCAGTTCTTC	CAISAPTASLSYNEQFF